Listed here are 20 T cell receptor beta chains from one sample, sequenced in a study of blood T cell repertoires in COVID-19. Data came from immunoSEQ multiplex PCR; TCRdb stores just in-frame clones and leaves some out. Of roughly 100,000 clones in the sample, under 85% are singletons; the top ten hold around 15%. Sequencing used peripheral blood. These receptors all stem from an older woman with acute or convalescent COVID-19.

The chain employs TRBV7-9 and TRBJ1-2; D is perhaps TRBD1 (6 bases). V shed 5 bases and J shed 1 base, with 14 bases lying between them. CDR3 length: 15 amino acids. Germline V gene sequence: CDR1 SEHNR, CDR2 FQNEAQ (reference sequence). The CDR3 region is CASSRDIQNNYGYTF. CDR3 in DNA: TGTGCCAGCAGCCGGGACATCCAAAATAACTATGGCTACACCTTC.

This clone was picked up a small number of times. This chain connects TRBV11-2 to TRBJ1-1, with D uncertain. Trimming took 5 bases from V and 1 from J, leaving 14 bases between them. The germline CDR1 and CDR2 sequences are SGHAT and FQNNGV. The CDR3 has 15 residues. The CDR3 loop reads CASSRTPWANTEAFF. CDR3 DNA: TGTGCCAGCAGCCGAACCCCCTGGGCGAACACTGAAGCTTTCTTT.

The genes are TRBV25-1 and TRBJ1-2; 7 bases agree with TRBD1. The CDR3 extends over 14 amino acids. Losses at the gene ends were 4 bases for V and 8 bases for J; bases not matched to a gene: 10. Germline V gives CDR1 MGHDK, CDR2 SYGVNS. CDR3 in DNA: TGTGCCAGCAGTGCACTACAGGGGAGAAGCGGCTACACCTTC. Its translation is CASSALQGRSGYTF.

The chain recombines TRBV5-1 with TRBJ1-2; 8 bases line up with TRBD1. V dropped 3 bases and J dropped 7; count of bases not matched to a gene: 11. The CDR3 length is 15 residues. Germline CDR1 and CDR2: SGHRS and YFSETQ. The CDR3 loop is CASSWTSGTGGGYTF. Written as DNA, the CDR3 is TGCGCCAGCAGCTGGACTTCCGGGACAGGCGGTGGCTACACCTTC.

The chain employs TRBV7-9 and TRBJ2-1; D gene ambiguous. This CDR3 contains 15 residues. The ends were cut back, 2 bases at V and 0 bases at J, with 8 bases in the middle. CDR1 is SEHNR and CDR2 is FQNEAQ in the germline V gene (reference sequence). The CDR3 bases are TGTGCCAGCAGCTTAAGCCCGGGCTCCTACAATGAGCAGTTCTTC. It specifies CASSLSPGSYNEQFF.

Only one count was recorded for this clone. The chain carries TRBV5-8 and TRBJ2-3; 9 nucleotides agree with TRBD1. This CDR3 contains 15 residues. Per the germline V gene, CDR1 is SGHTS and CDR2 is YDEGEE. V shed 4 bases, J shed 4 bases, and the junction held 7 bases outside the gene matches. The DNA of the CDR3 is TGTGCCAGCAGCCCGGACAGGGGTCGCCCAGATACGCAGTATTTT. Protein sequence: CASSPDRGRPDTQYF.

The rearrangement joins TRBV15 to TRBJ2-3; tentative D call: TRBD2 (6 bases). Germline V lookup: CDR1 LNHNV, CDR2 YYDKDF (reference sequence). CDR3 size: 15 residues. Trimming left V 5 bases short and J 0 bases short, with 12 bases between. CDR3 nucleotide sequence: TGTGCCACCAGCGGCGGGATACCTAGCACAGATACGCAGTATTTT. Residues: CATSGGIPSTDTQYF.

The chain combines TRBV6-5 with TRBJ1-4; 7 bases are shared with TRBD1. Germline V gene sequence: CDR1 MNHEY, CDR2 SVGAGI. Unmatched junction bases numbered 7, after V lost 7 bases and J lost 8 bases. This CDR3 has 13 amino acids. CDR3 bases: TGTGCCAGCAAGGGGGCTTTAATCGAAAAACTGTTTTTT. It codes for CASKGALIEKLFF.

The chain has TRBV10-3 and TRBJ1-2; weak D call: TRBD1 (6 bases). Looked up from germline, CDR1 is ENHRY and CDR2 is SYGVKD. Trimming removed 2 bases at V and 8 bases at J, with 9 bases between. The CDR3 length is 12 residues. CDR3 DNA sequence: TGTGCCATCAGTGAGACTGACAGGGGCTACACCTTC. Amino acids: CAISETDRGYTF.

This clone was observed many times. The chain combines TRBV18 with TRBJ2-5; TRBD1 matches 10 bases. V was pared by 4 bases and J by 5 bases, with 7 bases of the junction left unmatched. There are 15 residues in the CDR3. Per germline, CDR1 KGHSH and CDR2 LQKENI. CDR3 sequence reads: CASSLSDRGSETQYF. The CDR3, as DNA: TGTGCCAGCTCACTTTCGGACAGGGGGAGTGAGACCCAGTACTTC.

This clone turned up a few times. CDR3 sequence: CATPTAESGTEAFF. The CDR3 bases are TGTGCCACTCCGACCGCGGAATCGGGCACTGAAGCTTTCTTT. This chain joins TRBV2 and TRBJ1-1; D is unresolved. With 10 bases removed from V and 4 bases from J, the gap between germline ends came to 19 bases. The CDR3 extends over 14 amino acids. Germline CDR1 SNHLY, CDR2 FYNNEI.

This sequence joins TRBV11-2 and TRBJ1-4, with D maybe TRBD1 (5 bases). The V gene lost 3 bases and the J gene lost 7 bases, with 12 bases spanning the gap. Germline assignment: CDR1 SGHAT and CDR2 FQNNGV. This CDR3 comprises 14 residues. The CDR3 loop reads CASSLQGLGEKLFF. The CDR3 nucleotides are TGTGCCAGCAGCTTGCAGGGTCTAGGTGAAAAACTGTTTTTT.

This chain uses TRBV3-1 (or the pseudogene TRBV3-2) with TRBJ2-5; TRBD2 aligns across 16 bases. Germline lookup yields CDR1 LGHDT and CDR2 YNNKEL (reference sequence). The CDR3 is made up of 18 amino acids. After removal of 4 bases from V and 10 bases from J, the junction contained 15 bases not matched to a gene. DNA for the CDR3: TGTGCCAGCAGCCCTCAGCCCCAGGGACTAGCGGGGGGGAGGATCCAGTACTTC. Translated, it gives CASSPQPQGLAGGRIQYF.

The J gene is TRBJ2-7, the V gene TRBV5-6, with D possibly matching TRBD2 (6 bases). V was cut by 2 bases and J by 5 bases, with 11 bases left in between. In germline, CDR1 is SGHDT, CDR2 YYEEEE. CDR3 size: 13 residues. In nucleotides, the CDR3 is TGTGCCAGCAGCTTTCGGGGGTCCCACGAGCAGTACTTC. It codes for CASSFRGSHEQYF.

The rearrangement uses TRBV19 and TRBJ2-1, with TRBD2 identical over 13 bases. CDR3 size: 19 residues. V lost 2 bases to trimming and J lost 7 bases; unmatched junction nucleotides: 14. CDR1 is LNHDA and CDR2 is SQIVND in the germline V gene (reference sequence). The CDR3 protein is CASSIRIGTSGDIMNEQFF. DNA of the CDR3: TGTGCCAGTAGTATACGGATAGGGACTAGCGGGGATATTATGAATGAGCAGTTCTTC.

The chain recombines TRBV5-6 with TRBJ2-4; 10 nucleotides match TRBD1. With 2 bases clipped from V and 0 bases from J, the junction kept 5 bases outside the gene matches. In germline, CDR1 is SGHDT, CDR2 YYEEEE. This CDR3 spans 17 amino acids. CDR3 DNA sequence: TGTGCCAGCAGCTTAGACAGGGGGCTACTAGCCAAAAACATTCAGTACTTC. It is translated as CASSLDRGLLAKNIQYF.

This clone was found once. V usage is TRBV6-5 and J usage is TRBJ1-2; TRBD1 matches 7 bases. V was clipped by 6 bases and J by 8 bases; unmatched bases: 12. Germline V gene sequence: CDR1 MNHEY, CDR2 SVGAGI. There are 14 residues in the CDR3. As DNA, the CDR3 is TGTGCCAGCAGCCAAAGCATACAGGGGAAGGGCTACACCTTC. It encodes CASSQSIQGKGYTF.

V and J are TRBV6-5 and TRBJ2-4, with D unclear. The germline CDR1 and CDR2 sequences are MNHEY and SVGAGI. The V gene lost 6 bases and the J gene lost 8 bases, with 14 bases spanning the gap. CDR3 length: 13 amino acids. This chain's CDR3 is CASRPTPADIQYF. The CDR3 region has the DNA TGTGCCAGCAGGCCGACTCCCGCGGACATTCAGTACTTC.

V usage is TRBV9 and J usage is TRBJ2-7; TRBD2 matches at 8 bases. With 0 bases clipped from V and 9 bases from J, the junction kept 5 bases outside the gene matches. Per the germline V gene, CDR1 is SGDLS and CDR2 is YYNGEE. The CDR3 consists of 13 residues. CDR3 bases: TGTGCCAGCAGCGTAGCTCTAGCGGGTGTGCAGTACTTC. It codes for CASSVALAGVQYF.

In DNA, the CDR3 is TGTGCCAGCAATTCGCGCAGGGGGAACACTGAAGCTTTCTTT. Encoded protein: CASNSRRGNTEAFF. The rearrangement links TRBV21-1 to TRBJ1-1; the table assigns TRBD1, which was not confirmed against the DNA. TRBV21-1 is noted as a pseudogene. This CDR3 has 14 amino acids.